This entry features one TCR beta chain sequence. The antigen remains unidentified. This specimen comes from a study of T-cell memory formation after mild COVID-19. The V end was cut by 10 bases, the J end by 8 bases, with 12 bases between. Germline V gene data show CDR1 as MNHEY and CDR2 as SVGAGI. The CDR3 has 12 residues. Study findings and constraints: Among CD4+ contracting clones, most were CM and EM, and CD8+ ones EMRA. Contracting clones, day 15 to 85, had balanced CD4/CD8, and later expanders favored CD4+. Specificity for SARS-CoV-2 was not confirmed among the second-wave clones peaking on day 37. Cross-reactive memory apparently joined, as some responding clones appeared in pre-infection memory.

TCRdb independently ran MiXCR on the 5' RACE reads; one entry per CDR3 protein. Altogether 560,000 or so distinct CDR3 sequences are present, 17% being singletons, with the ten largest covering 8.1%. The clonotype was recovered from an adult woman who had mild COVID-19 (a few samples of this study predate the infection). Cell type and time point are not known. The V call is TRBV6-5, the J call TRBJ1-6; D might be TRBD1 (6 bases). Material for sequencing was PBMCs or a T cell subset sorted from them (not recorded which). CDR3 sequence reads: CATAGGDSPLHF. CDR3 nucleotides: TGTGCCACAGCCGGGGGCGATTCACCCCTCCACTTT.